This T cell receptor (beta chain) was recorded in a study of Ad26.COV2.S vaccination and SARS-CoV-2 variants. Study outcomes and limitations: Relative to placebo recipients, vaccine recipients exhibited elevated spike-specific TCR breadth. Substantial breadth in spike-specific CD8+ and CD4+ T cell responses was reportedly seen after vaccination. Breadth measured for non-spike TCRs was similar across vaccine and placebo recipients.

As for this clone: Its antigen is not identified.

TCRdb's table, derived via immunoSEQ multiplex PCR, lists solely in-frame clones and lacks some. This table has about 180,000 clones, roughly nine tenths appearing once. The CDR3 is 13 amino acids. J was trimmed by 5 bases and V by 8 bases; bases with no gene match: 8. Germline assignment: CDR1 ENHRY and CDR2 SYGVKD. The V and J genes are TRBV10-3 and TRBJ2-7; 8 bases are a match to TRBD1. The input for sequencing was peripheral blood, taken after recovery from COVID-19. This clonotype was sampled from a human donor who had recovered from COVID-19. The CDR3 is CAIGGQVLNEQYF. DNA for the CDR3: TGTGCCATCGGGGGACAGGTTCTCAACGAGCAGTACTTC.